A single T cell receptor beta chain is shown here with its context. Sequencing of TCR-alpha and TCR-beta chains was unpaired. TCRdb's copy holds only in-frame clones and misses some; the assay was immunoSEQ multiplex PCR. The table has approximately 100,000 clones, roughly 93% seen once. This entry belongs to a study of T cells in tuberculosis. Overall study context: T cells were selected with CD1B tetramers loaded with glucose monomycolate.

Cells were sorted from thawed PBMC rested overnight and stained with GMM-loaded CD1B tetramer, viability dye and anti-CD3. The CD1B tetramers carried C32 glucose monomycolate purified from Rhodococcus equi. Before cryopreservation, the sorted PBMC lost their CD14-expressing monocytes. From each donor, some 91,000 tetramer-negative cells were sorted. This receptor was obtained from an adult woman with latent tuberculosis. The specimen sequenced was CD1b-GMM tetramer-negative cells sorted from PBMCs.

Written as DNA, the CDR3 is TGTGCCATCAGTGGTTCTTCCACCCTAGGTACCGGGGAGCTGTTTTTT. It encodes CAISGSSTLGTGELFF. The chain carries TRBV10-3 and TRBJ2-2; D ambiguous. Germline V gene sequence: CDR1 ENHRY, CDR2 SYGVKD. The CDR3 contains 16 residues. With 4 bases removed from V and 5 bases from J, the gap between germline ends came to 17 bases.